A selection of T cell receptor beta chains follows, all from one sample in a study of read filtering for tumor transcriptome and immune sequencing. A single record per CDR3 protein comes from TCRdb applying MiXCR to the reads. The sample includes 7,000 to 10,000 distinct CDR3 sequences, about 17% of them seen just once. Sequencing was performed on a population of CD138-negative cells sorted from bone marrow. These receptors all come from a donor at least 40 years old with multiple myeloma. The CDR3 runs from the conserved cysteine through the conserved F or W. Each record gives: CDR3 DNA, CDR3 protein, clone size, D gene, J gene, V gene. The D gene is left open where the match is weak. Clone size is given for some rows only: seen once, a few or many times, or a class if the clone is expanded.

CDR3 DNA: TGTGCCAGCGTACCAGCGGGGGCGGGGGCCAACGTCCTGACTTTC
CDR3 protein: CASVPAGAGANVLTF
clone size: many
D gene: TRBD2
J gene: TRBJ2-6
V gene: TRBV13

CDR3 DNA: TGTGCCAGCAGTTTAACTGGTAATCAGCCCCAGCATTTT
CDR3 protein: CASSLTGNQPQHF
clone size: many
D gene: -
J gene: TRBJ1-5
V gene: TRBV27

CDR3 DNA: TGTGCCAGCGGTCGGCAGGGTGATGAGCAGTTATTC
CDR3 protein: CASGRQGDEQLF
clone size: -
D gene: -
J gene: TRBJ2-1
V gene: TRBV6-1

CDR3 DNA: TGTGCCAGCACACGACAGGGGGTCAGTGAGCAGTTCTTC
CDR3 protein: CASTRQGVSEQFF
clone size: medium-sized
D gene: TRBD1
J gene: TRBJ2-1
V gene: TRBV12-3/TRBV12-4

CDR3 DNA: TGTGCCAGCAGCCCGTTCGGGGTGGACAATGAGCAGTTCTTC
CDR3 protein: CASSPFGVDNEQFF
clone size: medium-sized
D gene: -
J gene: TRBJ2-1
V gene: TRBV7-9

CDR3 DNA: TGTGCCAGCAGCCTCCCGGACAGGGGTCTCGAGCAGTTCTTC
CDR3 protein: CASSLPDRGLEQFF
clone size: medium-sized
D gene: TRBD1
J gene: TRBJ2-1
V gene: TRBV5-8

CDR3 DNA: TGTGCCAGCAGCCAAGGAGGCAGGGTTGAGCAGTTCTTC
CDR3 protein: CASSQGGRVEQFF
clone size: medium-sized
D gene: -
J gene: TRBJ2-1
V gene: TRBV3-1

CDR3 DNA: TGTGCCAGCAGTTCGCAAGGGAAGAACACTGAAGCTTTCTTT
CDR3 protein: CASSSQGKNTEAFF
clone size: medium-sized
D gene: -
J gene: TRBJ1-1
V gene: TRBV6-5

CDR3 DNA: TGTGCCAGCAGCCCTAGTATGAACACCGGGGAGCTGTTTTTT
CDR3 protein: CASSPSMNTGELFF
clone size: many
D gene: -
J gene: TRBJ2-2
V gene: TRBV6-2/TRBV6-3

CDR3 DNA: TGCGCCAGCAGCCAAGGACTACAGGGGAAGTTGTCCTACGAGCAGTACTTC
CDR3 protein: CASSQGLQGKLSYEQYF
clone size: -
D gene: TRBD1
J gene: TRBJ2-7
V gene: TRBV4-1

CDR3 DNA: TGTGCCAGCAGTTTAAGGGACCCCTATCGAGATACGCAGTATTTT
CDR3 protein: CASSLRDPYRDTQYF
clone size: many
D gene: -
J gene: TRBJ2-3
V gene: TRBV27

CDR3 DNA: TGTGCTAGCAGCGTAGATGGAGCGGGGGGGGCAGGTACGCAGTACTTT
CDR3 protein: CASSVDGAGGAGTQYF
clone size: -
D gene: TRBD2
J gene: TRBJ2-3
V gene: TRBV9

CDR3 DNA: TGCAGCGTTTGGGACAGCGGAGACTATGAGCGGTTCTTC
CDR3 protein: CSVWDSGDYERFF
clone size: few
D gene: TRBD1
J gene: TRBJ2-1
V gene: TRBV29-1

CDR3 DNA: TGTGCCAGCAGCTTAAAAAGCTCCTACAATGAGCAGTTCTTC
CDR3 protein: CASSLKSSYNEQFF
clone size: medium-sized
D gene: -
J gene: TRBJ2-1
V gene: TRBV11-1

CDR3 DNA: TGTGCCAGTTTTGGGGCAGCAGCATACAATGAGCAGTTCTTC
CDR3 protein: CASFGAAAYNEQFF
clone size: medium-sized
D gene: -
J gene: TRBJ2-1
V gene: TRBV5-5

CDR3 DNA: TGTGCCAGCAGTATCCGGGACCGAGGATTTGCAACTAATGAAAAACTGTTTTTT
CDR3 protein: CASSIRDRGFATNEKLFF
clone size: many
D gene: -
J gene: TRBJ1-4
V gene: TRBV28

CDR3 DNA: TGTGCCAGCAGGGGGACTAGCGACAATGAGCAGTTCTTC
CDR3 protein: CASRGTSDNEQFF
clone size: medium-sized
D gene: TRBD2
J gene: TRBJ2-1
V gene: TRBV6-2/TRBV6-3

CDR3 DNA: TGCAGTGCCCGGGGGGGTGGCCAAGAGACCCAGTACTTC
CDR3 protein: CSARGGGQETQYF
clone size: many
D gene: TRBD2
J gene: TRBJ2-5
V gene: TRBV20-1

CDR3 DNA: TGTGCCACCGCTAGCGGGAGCAGGGAGCAGTTCTTC
CDR3 protein: CATASGSREQFF
clone size: medium-sized
D gene: TRBD2
J gene: TRBJ2-1
V gene: TRBV24-1

CDR3 DNA: TGTGCCAGCAGTCCAACAAAGACGAGACTCACTCTCTACGAGCAGTTCTTC
CDR3 protein: CASSPTKTRLTLYEQFF
clone size: -
D gene: -
J gene: TRBJ2-1
V gene: TRBV27

CDR3 DNA: TGTGCCAGCAGCTTAACTCTGGATCCAGAGACCCAGTACTTC
CDR3 protein: CASSLTLDPETQYF
clone size: many
D gene: -
J gene: TRBJ2-5
V gene: TRBV7-9

CDR3 DNA: TGTGCCAGCAGCCCGGGTGGGACTGAAGCTTTCTTT
CDR3 protein: CASSPGGTEAFF
clone size: many
D gene: -
J gene: TRBJ1-1
V gene: TRBV7-8

CDR3 DNA: TGTGCCTGGAGCGAGGGGGGGAACACTGAAGCTTTCTTT
CDR3 protein: CAWSEGGNTEAFF
clone size: many
D gene: -
J gene: TRBJ1-1
V gene: TRBV30

CDR3 DNA: TGTGCCAGCAGCCCTACAACTAGCGGTTTTTACAATGAGCAGTTCTTC
CDR3 protein: CASSPTTSGFYNEQFF
clone size: medium-sized
D gene: TRBD2
J gene: TRBJ2-1
V gene: TRBV3-1

CDR3 DNA: TGTGCCAGCACCCTTAGGGTAGGCGGGGAGACCCAGTACTTC
CDR3 protein: CASTLRVGGETQYF
clone size: many
D gene: -
J gene: TRBJ2-5
V gene: TRBV6-2/TRBV6-3

CDR3 DNA: TGTGCCAGCACCCCGGGACAACTCCACGAGCAGTACTTC
CDR3 protein: CASTPGQLHEQYF
clone size: many
D gene: -
J gene: TRBJ2-7
V gene: TRBV12-3/TRBV12-4

CDR3 DNA: TGTGCCAGCAGCTTACGGAACGGAGAAGAGACCCAGTACTTC
CDR3 protein: CASSLRNGEETQYF
clone size: many
D gene: -
J gene: TRBJ2-5
V gene: TRBV5-6

CDR3 DNA: TGTGCCAGCAGCCCCCGGCCGCGGGGGGCCGGGGATACGCAGTATTTT
CDR3 protein: CASSPRPRGAGDTQYF
clone size: many
D gene: TRBD2
J gene: TRBJ2-3
V gene: TRBV7-3

CDR3 DNA: TGTGCCAGCAGTTACGTCGTGAGCTCCTACAATGAGCAGTTCTTC
CDR3 protein: CASSYVVSSYNEQFF
clone size: medium-sized
D gene: -
J gene: TRBJ2-1
V gene: TRBV6-6

CDR3 DNA: TGTGCCAGCAGCTTGGCCCCCCCGACAGCCTATGGCTACACCTTC
CDR3 protein: CASSLAPPTAYGYTF
clone size: once
D gene: -
J gene: TRBJ1-2
V gene: TRBV5-4

CDR3 DNA: TGTGCCAGCAGCTTCGGCCCGGGGCCCTCCGAGCAGTACTTC
CDR3 protein: CASSFGPGPSEQYF
clone size: many
D gene: -
J gene: TRBJ2-7
V gene: TRBV7-9

CDR3 DNA: TGTGCCAGCAGTTTAAAGGGGAATGAGCAGTTCTTC
CDR3 protein: CASSLKGNEQFF
clone size: medium-sized
D gene: -
J gene: TRBJ2-1
V gene: TRBV28

CDR3 DNA: TGTGCCAGCAGCTTAGAATGGGGGGCCAACTACGAGCAGTACTTC
CDR3 protein: CASSLEWGANYEQYF
clone size: many
D gene: -
J gene: TRBJ2-7
V gene: TRBV11-2

CDR3 DNA: TGCAGTGCTGGATCTCCCCAGACCCAGTACTTC
CDR3 protein: CSAGSPQTQYF
clone size: many
D gene: -
J gene: TRBJ2-5
V gene: TRBV20-1

CDR3 DNA: TGTGCCAGCAGCCCGTGGCTTGGGAGACAGGATGAGCAGCTCTTC
CDR3 protein: CASSPWLGRQDEQLF
clone size: -
D gene: -
J gene: TRBJ2-1
V gene: TRBV12-3/TRBV12-4

CDR3 DNA: TGCAGTGCTAGAGAAAGCAATCAGCCCCAGCATTTT
CDR3 protein: CSARESNQPQHF
clone size: many
D gene: -
J gene: TRBJ1-5
V gene: TRBV20-1

CDR3 DNA: TGCGCCAGCAGCCAAGAAGTACTAGCGGGGGCTTTTGAGCAGTTCTTC
CDR3 protein: CASSQEVLAGAFEQFF
clone size: medium-sized
D gene: TRBD2
J gene: TRBJ2-1
V gene: TRBV4-3

CDR3 DNA: TGTGCCAGCAGCGGCCGGGACAGGTCGAATGAGCAGTTCTTC
CDR3 protein: CASSGRDRSNEQFF
clone size: medium-sized
D gene: TRBD1
J gene: TRBJ2-1
V gene: TRBV9

CDR3 DNA: TGTGCCAGCAGCTGGTCTAGCGGGGTTACAGATACGCAGTATTTT
CDR3 protein: CASSWSSGVTDTQYF
clone size: many
D gene: TRBD2
J gene: TRBJ2-3
V gene: TRBV5-5

CDR3 DNA: TGTGCCATCATCCGGGGGAGGTCGGAGACCGGGGAGCTGTTTTTT
CDR3 protein: CAIIRGRSETGELFF
clone size: many
D gene: -
J gene: TRBJ2-2
V gene: TRBV10-3

CDR3 DNA: TGTGCCATCAGTGCGAGGCGGAACAATGAGCAGTTCTTC
CDR3 protein: CAISARRNNEQFF
clone size: -
D gene: -
J gene: TRBJ2-1
V gene: TRBV6-2/TRBV6-3

CDR3 DNA: TGCAGCGTTGGCCAGGGAGGAGATACGCAGTATTTT
CDR3 protein: CSVGQGGDTQYF
clone size: many
D gene: -
J gene: TRBJ2-3
V gene: TRBV29-1

CDR3 DNA: TGTGCCAGCAGCTTAACGGGAACCATCTCAGATACGCAGTATTTT
CDR3 protein: CASSLTGTISDTQYF
clone size: many
D gene: -
J gene: TRBJ2-3
V gene: TRBV7-2

CDR3 DNA: TGTGCCAGCACCCAGGGTTTGAACACTGAAGCTTTCTTT
CDR3 protein: CASTQGLNTEAFF
clone size: few
D gene: -
J gene: TRBJ1-1
V gene: TRBV11-2

CDR3 DNA: TGTGCCAGCAGTTACTCCCGGGGCAACTATGGCTACACCTTC
CDR3 protein: CASSYSRGNYGYTF
clone size: few
D gene: -
J gene: TRBJ1-2
V gene: TRBV6-6

CDR3 DNA: TGCAGTGCTAGAGATCGAGGGAACACTGAAGCTTTCTTT
CDR3 protein: CSARDRGNTEAFF
clone size: few
D gene: -
J gene: TRBJ1-1
V gene: TRBV20-1

CDR3 DNA: TGTGCCAGCAGTTCCGCACAGGGAGCGACTTTCTTT
CDR3 protein: CASSSAQGATFF
clone size: many
D gene: -
J gene: TRBJ1-1
V gene: TRBV6-5

CDR3 DNA: TGCGCCAGCAGCTTAGGACACACCGTCGGAGCTTTCTTT
CDR3 protein: CASSLGHTVGAFF
clone size: many
D gene: -
J gene: TRBJ1-1
V gene: TRBV5-1

CDR3 DNA: TGTGCCAGCAGCCCGCGACAGGGCGGGCCTACAGATACGCAGTATTTT
CDR3 protein: CASSPRQGGPTDTQYF
clone size: large
D gene: TRBD1
J gene: TRBJ2-3
V gene: TRBV9

CDR3 DNA: TGTGCCACCAGTGATCGAGGGACTAGCGGGAGGACTTACAATGAGCAGTTCTTC
CDR3 protein: CATSDRGTSGRTYNEQFF
clone size: medium-sized
D gene: TRBD2
J gene: TRBJ2-1
V gene: TRBV24-1

CDR3 DNA: TGTGCCAGCAGTTACTCGAATAGCCCCCCGAGGTTGGGCTACACCTTC
CDR3 protein: CASSYSNSPPRLGYTF
clone size: many
D gene: -
J gene: TRBJ1-2
V gene: TRBV6-2/TRBV6-3

CDR3 DNA: TGTGCCACCAGCAGAGATCTAGGGGAGGGTCAGCCCCAGCATTTT
CDR3 protein: CATSRDLGEGQPQHF
clone size: medium-sized
D gene: -
J gene: TRBJ1-5
V gene: TRBV15

CDR3 DNA: TGCGCCAGCAGCCAGGCAGCAGGGGGCGTCTACAATGAGCAGTTCTTC
CDR3 protein: CASSQAAGGVYNEQFF
clone size: many
D gene: TRBD1
J gene: TRBJ2-1
V gene: TRBV4-3